This is a list of T cell receptor beta chains from one sample in a study of T-cell memory formation after mild COVID-19. TCRdb used MiXCR to reprocess the 5' RACE reads, holding one entry per CDR3 protein. The table has some 190,000 distinct CDR3 sequences, around 19% seen once; the top ten hold around 2.4%. Material: PBMCs or a T cell subset sorted from them (not recorded which). The receptors stem from an adult woman who had mild COVID-19 (a few samples of this study predate the infection). Cell type and time point are not known. The CDR3 runs from the conserved cysteine through the conserved F or W. A D gene is named only where the DNA matches it firmly. The size field is filled for only some rows; it gives once, few, many or a size class.

cdr3_aa: CASSIGPSGFVGEQYF
cdr3_nt: TGTGCCAGCAGCATTGGACCGTCGGGGTTTGTGGGCGAGCAGTACTTC
j_call: TRBJ2-7
clone_size: few
d_call: -
v_call: TRBV5-6

cdr3_aa: CASSEGRGNTEAFF
cdr3_nt: TGTGCCAGCAGTGAGGGCCGAGGGAACACTGAAGCTTTCTTT
j_call: TRBJ1-1
clone_size: -
d_call: -
v_call: TRBV2

cdr3_aa: CAFGFRDCTF
cdr3_nt: TGTGCCTTTGGGTTTAGGGACTGCACCTTC
j_call: TRBJ1-2
clone_size: -
d_call: -
v_call: TRBV30

cdr3_aa: CASSRGDGNEQFF
cdr3_nt: TGCGCCAGCAGTAGGGGAGATGGGAATGAGCAGTTCTTC
j_call: TRBJ2-1
clone_size: few
d_call: -
v_call: TRBV5-1

cdr3_aa: CASSVEVNDCMLGQPQHF
cdr3_nt: TGTGCCAGCAGCGTAGAGGTCAATGACTGTATGCTGGGTCAGCCCCAGCATTTT
j_call: TRBJ1-5
clone_size: -
d_call: -
v_call: TRBV9

cdr3_aa: CASSPSMLLAAYEQYF
cdr3_nt: TGTGCCAGCTCACCAAGTATGTTACTAGCAGCGTACGAGCAGTACTTC
j_call: TRBJ2-7
clone_size: -
d_call: -
v_call: TRBV18

cdr3_aa: CASSNGLAGTGELFF
cdr3_nt: TGCGCCAGCAGCAATGGACTAGCAGGCACCGGGGAGCTGTTTTTT
j_call: TRBJ2-2
clone_size: -
d_call: TRBD2
v_call: TRBV5-1

cdr3_aa: CSVGDRLNYGYTF
cdr3_nt: TGCAGCGTGGGGGACAGGCTTAACTATGGCTACACCTTC
j_call: TRBJ1-2
clone_size: -
d_call: TRBD1
v_call: TRBV29-1

cdr3_aa: CASRGSDLGPGELFF
cdr3_nt: TGTGCCAGTAGAGGGTCGGACCTAGGGCCCGGGGAGCTGTTTTTT
j_call: TRBJ2-2
clone_size: many
d_call: -
v_call: TRBV19

cdr3_aa: CASSLAPGDQPQHF
cdr3_nt: TGTGCCAGCAGCTTAGCGCCAGGGGATCAGCCCCAGCATTTT
j_call: TRBJ1-5
clone_size: -
d_call: -
v_call: TRBV7-2

cdr3_aa: CAWKVNTEAFF
cdr3_nt: TGTGCCTGGAAGGTGAACACTGAAGCTTTCTTT
j_call: TRBJ1-1
clone_size: -
d_call: -
v_call: TRBV30

cdr3_aa: CASSLDGVRTEAFF
cdr3_nt: TGCGCCAGCAGCTTGGATGGGGTGAGGACTGAAGCTTTCTTT
j_call: TRBJ1-1
clone_size: -
d_call: -
v_call: TRBV5-1

cdr3_aa: CASSQVPGFRQPQHF
cdr3_nt: TGTGCCAGCAGCCAAGTACCAGGGTTTAGACAGCCCCAGCATTTT
j_call: TRBJ1-5
clone_size: -
d_call: -
v_call: TRBV3-1

cdr3_aa: CASRRDPNSGANVLTF
cdr3_nt: TGTGCCAGCAGACGGGACCCCAACTCTGGGGCCAACGTCCTGACTTTC
j_call: TRBJ2-6
clone_size: -
d_call: -
v_call: TRBV6-5

cdr3_aa: CASSSGYRETQYF
cdr3_nt: TGTGCCAGCAGCTCCGGCTATCGGGAGACCCAGTACTTC
j_call: TRBJ2-5
clone_size: -
d_call: -
v_call: TRBV11-2

cdr3_aa: CAISESNGEQYF
cdr3_nt: TGTGCCATCAGTGAGTCTAACGGTGAGCAGTACTTC
j_call: TRBJ2-7
clone_size: few
d_call: -
v_call: TRBV10-3

cdr3_aa: CASRHPGLPNTGELFF
cdr3_nt: TGTGCCAGCAGGCACCCGGGGTTACCAAACACCGGGGAGCTGTTTTTT
j_call: TRBJ2-2
clone_size: few
d_call: -
v_call: TRBV12-3/TRBV12-4

cdr3_aa: CASSPLRASESEQYF
cdr3_nt: TGTGCCAGCTCACCACTCAGGGCCTCCGAGAGCGAGCAGTACTTC
j_call: TRBJ2-7
clone_size: few
d_call: -
v_call: TRBV18

cdr3_aa: CSARETGTSREQYF
cdr3_nt: TGCAGTGCTAGAGAGACCGGGACTAGTCGTGAGCAGTACTTC
j_call: TRBJ2-7
clone_size: -
d_call: TRBD2
v_call: TRBV20-1

cdr3_aa: CSARSLGTSGPYEQYF
cdr3_nt: TGCAGTGCTAGATCACTTGGGACTAGCGGGCCTTACGAGCAGTACTTC
j_call: TRBJ2-7
clone_size: -
d_call: TRBD2
v_call: TRBV20-1

cdr3_aa: CASSAGMNYGYTF
cdr3_nt: TGTGCCAGCAGTGCAGGCATGAACTATGGCTACACCTTC
j_call: TRBJ1-2
clone_size: -
d_call: -
v_call: TRBV12-3/TRBV12-4

cdr3_aa: CASSPGGGATPYGYTF
cdr3_nt: TGTGCCAGCAGTCCCGGAGGGGGCGCGACCCCCTATGGCTACACCTTC
j_call: TRBJ1-2
clone_size: -
d_call: TRBD1
v_call: TRBV6-2/TRBV6-3

cdr3_aa: CASSQDRGYNEQFF
cdr3_nt: TGTGCCAGCAGTCAGGACAGGGGCTACAATGAGCAGTTCTTC
j_call: TRBJ2-1
clone_size: -
d_call: TRBD1
v_call: TRBV27

cdr3_aa: CASTPGGQGRLEQYF
cdr3_nt: TGTGCCAGCACCCCCGGGGGTCAGGGTCGCCTCGAGCAGTACTTC
j_call: TRBJ2-7
clone_size: -
d_call: -
v_call: TRBV2

cdr3_aa: CASSLMAGGGSEAFF
cdr3_nt: TGCGCCAGCAGCTTAATGGCAGGGGGTGGCTCTGAAGCTTTCTTT
j_call: TRBJ1-1
clone_size: few
d_call: TRBD1
v_call: TRBV5-1

cdr3_aa: CATGHTRVTQYF
cdr3_nt: TGTGCCACCGGTCACACACGGGTTACGCAGTATTTT
j_call: TRBJ2-3
clone_size: few
d_call: -
v_call: TRBV24-1

cdr3_aa: CASSLGDRTNTGELFF
cdr3_nt: TGCGCCAGCAGCTTGGGGGACAGAACGAACACCGGGGAGCTGTTTTTT
j_call: TRBJ2-2
clone_size: -
d_call: TRBD1
v_call: TRBV5-1

cdr3_aa: CASNYGGQDEDQPQHF
cdr3_nt: TGTGCCAGCAACTACGGGGGACAGGACGAGGATCAGCCCCAGCATTTT
j_call: TRBJ1-5
clone_size: -
d_call: TRBD1
v_call: TRBV6-5

cdr3_aa: CASSYPPSDEQYF
cdr3_nt: TGTGCCAGCAGTTACCCGCCTAGCGACGAGCAGTACTTC
j_call: TRBJ2-7
clone_size: few
d_call: -
v_call: TRBV6-2/TRBV6-3

cdr3_aa: CSASSGRGTGELFF
cdr3_nt: TGCAGTGCTAGTAGCGGGAGGGGCACCGGGGAGCTGTTTTTT
j_call: TRBJ2-2
clone_size: -
d_call: TRBD2
v_call: TRBV20-1

cdr3_aa: CSASYGGDSNQPQHF
cdr3_nt: TGCAGTGCTAGCTACGGGGGCGACAGCAATCAGCCCCAGCATTTT
j_call: TRBJ1-5
clone_size: -
d_call: -
v_call: TRBV20-1

cdr3_aa: CASSYNTGGVYEQYF
cdr3_nt: TGCGCCAGCAGCTATAATACAGGGGGCGTCTACGAGCAGTACTTC
j_call: TRBJ2-7
clone_size: few
d_call: TRBD1
v_call: TRBV5-1